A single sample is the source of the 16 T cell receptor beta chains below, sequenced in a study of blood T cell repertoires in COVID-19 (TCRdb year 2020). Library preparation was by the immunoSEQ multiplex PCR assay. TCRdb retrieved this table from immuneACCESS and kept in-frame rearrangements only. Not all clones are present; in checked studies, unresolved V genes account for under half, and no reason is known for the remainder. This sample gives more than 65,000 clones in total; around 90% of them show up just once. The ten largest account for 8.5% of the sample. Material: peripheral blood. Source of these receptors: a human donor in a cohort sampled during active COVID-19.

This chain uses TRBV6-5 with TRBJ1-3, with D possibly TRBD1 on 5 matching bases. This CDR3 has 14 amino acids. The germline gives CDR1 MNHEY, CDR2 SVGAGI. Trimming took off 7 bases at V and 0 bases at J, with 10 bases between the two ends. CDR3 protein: CASKGISSGNTIYF. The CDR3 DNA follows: TGTGCCAGCAAGGGGATTTCCTCTGGAAACACCATATATTTT.

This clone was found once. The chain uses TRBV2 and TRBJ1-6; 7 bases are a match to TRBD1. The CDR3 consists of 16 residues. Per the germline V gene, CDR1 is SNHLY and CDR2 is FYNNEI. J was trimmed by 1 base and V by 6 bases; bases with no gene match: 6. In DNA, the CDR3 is TGTGCCAGCAGCCAACCGGACAGGTCCTATAATTCACCCCTCCACTTT. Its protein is CASSQPDRSYNSPLHF. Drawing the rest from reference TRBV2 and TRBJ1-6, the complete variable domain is EPEVTQTPSHQVTQMGQEVILRCVPISNHLYFYWYRQILGQKVEFLVSFYNNEISEKSEIFDDQFSVERPDGSNFTLKIRSTKLEDSAMYFCASSQPDRSYNSPLHFGNGTRLTVT.

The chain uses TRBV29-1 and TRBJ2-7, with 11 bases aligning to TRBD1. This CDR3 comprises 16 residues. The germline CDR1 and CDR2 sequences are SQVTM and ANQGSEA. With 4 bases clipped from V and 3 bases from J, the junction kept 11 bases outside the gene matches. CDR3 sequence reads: CSVVGRDRGTNYEQYF. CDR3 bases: TGCAGCGTTGTAGGTCGGGACAGGGGGACAAACTACGAGCAGTACTTC.

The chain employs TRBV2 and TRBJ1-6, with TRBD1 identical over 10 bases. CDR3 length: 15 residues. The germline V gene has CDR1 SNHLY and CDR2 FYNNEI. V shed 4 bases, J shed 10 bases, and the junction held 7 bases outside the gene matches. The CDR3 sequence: CASSGGDRGVSPLHF. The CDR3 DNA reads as TGTGCCAGCAGTGGGGGGGACAGGGGAGTGTCACCCCTCCACTTT. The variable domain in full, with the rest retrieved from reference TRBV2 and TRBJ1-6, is EPEVTQTPSHQVTQMGQEVILRCVPISNHLYFYWYRQILGQKVEFLVSFYNNEISEKSEIFDDQFSVERPDGSNFTLKIRSTKLEDSAMYFCASSGGDRGVSPLHFGNGTRLTVT.

The CDR3 is CASSQGRGLQETQYF. The CDR3 DNA reads TGTGCCAGCAGCCAAGGGAGGGGCCTTCAAGAGACCCAGTACTTC. The rearrangement links TRBV4-2 to TRBJ2-5; perhaps TRBD2 as D (6 bases). CDR3 size: 15 residues. CDR1 and CDR2 from the germline V gene are LGHNA and YNFKEQ. V was trimmed by 1 base and J by 2 bases, leaving 11 bases between them.

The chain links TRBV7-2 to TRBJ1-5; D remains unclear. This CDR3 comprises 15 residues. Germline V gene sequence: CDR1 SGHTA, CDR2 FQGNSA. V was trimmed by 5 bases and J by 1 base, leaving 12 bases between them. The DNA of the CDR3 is TGTGCCAGCAGCCACACCGGGAGGAGCAATCAGCCCCAGCATTTT. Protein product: CASSHTGRSNQPQHF.

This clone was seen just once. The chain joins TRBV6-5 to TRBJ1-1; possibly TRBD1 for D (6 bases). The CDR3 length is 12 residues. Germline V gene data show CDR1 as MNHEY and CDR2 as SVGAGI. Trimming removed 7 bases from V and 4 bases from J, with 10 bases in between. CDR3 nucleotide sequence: TGTGCCAGCACCCAAGGGGGCACTGAAGCTTTCTTT. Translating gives CASTQGGTEAFF.

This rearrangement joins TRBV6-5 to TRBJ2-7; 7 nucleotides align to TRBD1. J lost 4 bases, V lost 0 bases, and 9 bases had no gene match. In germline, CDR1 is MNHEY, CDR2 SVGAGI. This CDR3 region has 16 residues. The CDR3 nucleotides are TGTGCCAGCAGTTACTCGAAAGCGACAGGGAGTTACGAGCAGTACTTC. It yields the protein CASSYSKATGSYEQYF.

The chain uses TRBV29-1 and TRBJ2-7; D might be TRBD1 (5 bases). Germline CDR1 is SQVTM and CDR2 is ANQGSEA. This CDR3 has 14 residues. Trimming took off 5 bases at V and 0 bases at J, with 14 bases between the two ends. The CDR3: CSVCEQASSYEQYF. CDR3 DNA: TGCAGCGTTTGTGAACAGGCGAGCTCCTACGAGCAGTACTTC.

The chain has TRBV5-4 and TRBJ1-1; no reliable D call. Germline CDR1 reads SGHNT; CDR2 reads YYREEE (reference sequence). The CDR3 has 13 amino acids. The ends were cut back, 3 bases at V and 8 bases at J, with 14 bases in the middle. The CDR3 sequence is CASSSIVDREAFF. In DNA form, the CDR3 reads TGTGCCAGCAGCTCGATTGTTGATCGGGAAGCTTTCTTT.

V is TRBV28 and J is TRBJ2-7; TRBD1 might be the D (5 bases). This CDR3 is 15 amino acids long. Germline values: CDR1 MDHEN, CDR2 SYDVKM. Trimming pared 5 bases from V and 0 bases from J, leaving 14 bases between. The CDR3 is CASSTYRSSSYEQYF. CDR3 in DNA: TGTGCCAGCAGTACCTACAGGAGTAGCTCCTACGAGCAGTACTTC.

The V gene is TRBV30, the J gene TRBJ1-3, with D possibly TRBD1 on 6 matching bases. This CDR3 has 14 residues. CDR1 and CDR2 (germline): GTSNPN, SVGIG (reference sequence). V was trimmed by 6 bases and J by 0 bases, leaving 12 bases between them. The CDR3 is CACLGAVSGNTIYF. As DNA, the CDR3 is TGTGCCTGTTTGGGGGCAGTCTCTGGAAACACCATATATTTT. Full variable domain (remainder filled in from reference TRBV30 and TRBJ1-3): SQTIHQWPATLVQPVGSPLSLECTVEGTSNPNLYWYRQAAGRGLQLLFYSVGIGQISSEVPQNLSASRPQDRQFILSSKKLLLSDSGFYLCACLGAVSGNTIYFGEGSWLTVV.

CDR3 coding DNA: TGTGCCAGCAGCCGAGGACGTCCCCCCGAGGACACCATATATTTT. Its translation: CASSRGRPPEDTIYF. V gene TRBV7-8 combines with J gene TRBJ1-3, with D unclear. The germline V gene encodes CDR1 SGHVS and CDR2 FQNEAQ. CDR3 length: 15 residues. Trimming took 5 bases from V and 8 from J, leaving 19 bases between them.

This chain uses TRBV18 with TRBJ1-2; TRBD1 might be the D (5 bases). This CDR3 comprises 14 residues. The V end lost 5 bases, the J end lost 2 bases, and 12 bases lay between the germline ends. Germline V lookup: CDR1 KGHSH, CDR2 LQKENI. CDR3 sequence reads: CASSGSGINYGYTF. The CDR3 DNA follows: TGTGCCAGCTCAGGGTCAGGGATCAACTATGGCTACACCTTC.

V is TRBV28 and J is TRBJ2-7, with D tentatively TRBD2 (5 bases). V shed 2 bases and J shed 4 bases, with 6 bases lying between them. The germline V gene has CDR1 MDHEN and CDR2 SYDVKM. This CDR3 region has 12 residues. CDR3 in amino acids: CASSLGGYEQYF. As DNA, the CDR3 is TGTGCCAGCAGTTTAGGAGGTTACGAGCAGTACTTC.

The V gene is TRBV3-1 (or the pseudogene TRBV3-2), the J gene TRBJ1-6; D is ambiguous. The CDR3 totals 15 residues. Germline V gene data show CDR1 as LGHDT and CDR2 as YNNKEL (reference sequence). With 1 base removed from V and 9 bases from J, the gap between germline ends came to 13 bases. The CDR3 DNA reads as TGTGCCAGCAGCCAAGCGCCGGGGTTGGGTTCACCCCTCCACTTT. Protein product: CASSQAPGLGSPLHF.